The following is a T cell receptor beta chain sequence with its context. Libraries were prepared by immunoSEQ multiplex PCR; TCRdb keeps only in-frame clonotypes and omits some of them. Of about 140,000 clones listed, about 85% are singletons. V lost 5 bases to trimming and J lost 6 bases; unmatched junction nucleotides: 20. Germline V gene lookup returns CDR1 MNHEY and CDR2 SMNVEV (reference sequence). The CDR3 spans 18 residues. The data belong to a study of control samples from healthy donors and cancer patients. This receptor was taken from a woman aged 25 to 39 in good health. The material sequenced was blood. The rearrangement links TRBV27 to TRBJ2-7, with 9 bases fitting TRBD1. The CDR3 coding sequence is TGTGCCAGCAGTCCCCTCTCACTTACAGGGGGCAGAGGGCGCGAGCAGTACTTC. This translates into CASSPLSLTGGRGREQYF.